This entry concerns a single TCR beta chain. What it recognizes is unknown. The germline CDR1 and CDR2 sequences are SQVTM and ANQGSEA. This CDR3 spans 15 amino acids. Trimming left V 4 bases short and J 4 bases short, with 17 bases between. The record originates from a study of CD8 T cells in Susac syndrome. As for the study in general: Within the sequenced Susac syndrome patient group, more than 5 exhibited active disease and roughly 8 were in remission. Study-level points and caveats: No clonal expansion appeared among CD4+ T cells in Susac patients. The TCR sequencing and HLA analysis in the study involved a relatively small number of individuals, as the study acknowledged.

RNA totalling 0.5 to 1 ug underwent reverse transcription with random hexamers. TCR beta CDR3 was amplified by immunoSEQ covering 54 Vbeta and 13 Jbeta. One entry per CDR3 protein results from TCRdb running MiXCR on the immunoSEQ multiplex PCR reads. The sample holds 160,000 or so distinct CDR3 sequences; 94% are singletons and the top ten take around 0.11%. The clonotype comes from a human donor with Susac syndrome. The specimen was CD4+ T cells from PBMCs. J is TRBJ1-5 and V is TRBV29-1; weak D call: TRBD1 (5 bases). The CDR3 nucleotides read TGCAGCGTTGCGTCCGGTCAGGGCGGAAATCAGCCCCAGCATTTT. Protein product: CSVASGQGGNQPQHF. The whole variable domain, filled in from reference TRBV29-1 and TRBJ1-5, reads SAVISQKPSRDICQRGTSLTIQCQVDSQVTMMFWYRQQPGQSLTLIATANQGSEATYESGFVIDKFPISRPNLTFSTLTVSNMSPEDSSIYLCSVASGQGGNQPQHFGDGTRLSIL.